A single sample is the source of the 26 T cell receptor beta chains below, sequenced in a study of blood T cell repertoires in COVID-19. Profiling relied on immunoSEQ multiplex PCR, and the TCRdb table lists in-frame clones only, not all of them. In the table there are some 230,000 clones, almost 85% of which are singletons. The specimen was PBMCs or T cells enriched from blood (not recorded which). The receptor set was obtained from a man in his forties who had recovered from COVID-19.

This clone was counted a single time. For the CDR3, the DNA is TGTGCCAGCAGCTCCCTCTCTGGGGCCAACGTCCTGACTTTC. Translation gives CASSSLSGANVLTF. The rearrangement joins TRBV7-3 to TRBJ2-6; D not certain. Germline V gives CDR1 SGHTA, CDR2 FQGTGA. CDR3 length: 14 residues. Trimming left V 4 bases short and J 0 bases short, with 4 bases between. The full variable domain, rest sourced from reference TRBV7-3 and TRBJ2-6, is GAGVSQTPSNKVTEKGKYVELRCDPISGHTALYWYRQSLGQGPEFLIYFQGTGAADDSGLPNDRFFAVRPEGSVSTLKIQRTERGDSAVYLCASSSLSGANVLTFGAGSRLTVL.

The V call is TRBV5-4, the J call TRBJ1-2; possibly TRBD1 for D (5 bases). CDR3 length: 14 residues. Germline CDR1 reads SGHNT; CDR2 reads YYREEE (reference sequence). V was pared by 3 bases and J by 3 bases, with 12 bases between. In DNA, the CDR3 is TGTGCCAGCAGCTCCTGGCAGGGCGACTATGGCTACACCTTC. Protein sequence: CASSSWQGDYGYTF.

This clone was picked up a small number of times. This chain links TRBV2 with TRBJ2-5; D not resolved. Trimming left V 6 bases short and J 3 bases short, with 11 bases between. CDR1 and CDR2 from the germline V gene are SNHLY and FYNNEI. The CDR3 length is 13 residues. In DNA form, the CDR3 reads TGTGCCAGCAGGGCGAGGTCTAAAGAGACCCAGTACTTC. It is translated as CASRARSKETQYF.

This rearrangement joins TRBV27 to TRBJ1-6; no clear D gene. In germline, CDR1 is MNHEY, CDR2 SMNVEV (reference sequence). The CDR3 is 15 residues long. With 4 bases removed from V and 12 bases from J, the gap between germline ends came to 19 bases. In DNA form, the CDR3 reads TGTGCCAGCAGTTCCGGAGGTAGGGAGGCAATACCCCTCCACTTT. This codes for CASSSGGREAIPLHF.

The chain joins TRBV20-1 to TRBJ2-5; no reliable D call. Germline assignment: CDR1 DFQATT and CDR2 SNEGSKA (reference sequence). The CDR3 runs to 10 residues. The CDR3 region has the DNA TGCGTACCCGGTAGAGAGACCCAGTACTTC. Amino acid sequence: CVPGRETQYF.

V usage is TRBV3-1 (or the pseudogene TRBV3-2) and J usage is TRBJ2-1, with 7 nucleotides matching TRBD1. Trimming cost V 4 bases and J 12 bases; bases outside gene matches: 9. The germline gives CDR1 LGHDT, CDR2 YNNKEL (reference sequence). This CDR3 comprises 13 residues. CDR3 amino acids: CASSPTGQDGQFF. The CDR3 DNA sequence: TGTGCCAGCAGCCCCACCGGACAGGATGGGCAGTTCTTC.

The V gene is TRBV2, the J gene TRBJ1-4; 9 nucleotides agree with TRBD1. CDR1 and CDR2 (germline): SNHLY, FYNNEI. This CDR3 comprises 14 residues. After removal of 3 bases from V and 6 bases from J, the junction contained 2 bases not matched to a gene. CDR3 protein: CASSEGTGHEKLFF. The DNA for the CDR3 is TGTGCCAGCAGTGAGGGGACAGGGCATGAAAAACTGTTTTTT.

The rearrangement joins TRBV2 to TRBJ1-1; the match to TRBD1 covers 9 bases. Trimming took 8 bases from V and 4 from J; bases not matched to a gene: 8. The CDR3 covers 14 residues. Germline V gene sequence: CDR1 SNHLY, CDR2 FYNNEI. In DNA form, the CDR3 reads TGTGCCAGCGGGGCCGGGACAGGGCTCACTGAAGCTTTCTTT. It yields the protein CASGAGTGLTEAFF.

The rearrangement joins TRBV18 to TRBJ1-3; TRBD1 matches at 9 bases. With V trimmed by 4 bases and J by 2 bases, 0 bases remained unmatched. The germline V gene has CDR1 KGHSH and CDR2 LQKENI. This CDR3 comprises 14 residues. The DNA for the CDR3 is TGTGCCAGCTCACGGACAGGGGCTGGAAACACCATATATTTT. It yields the protein CASSRTGAGNTIYF. The full variable domain, rest sourced from reference TRBV18 and TRBJ1-3, is NAGVMQNPRHLVRRRGQEARLRCSPMKGHSHVYWYRQLPEEGLKFMVYLQKENIIDESGMPKERFSAEFPKEGPSILRIQQVVRGDSAAYFCASSRTGAGNTIYFGEGSWLTVV.

V usage is TRBV18 and J usage is TRBJ1-1; 10 bases are shared with TRBD1. The CDR3 is 14 amino acids. Trimming at V came to 4 bases and at J to 4 bases, leaving 3 bases not matched to a gene. Germline values: CDR1 KGHSH, CDR2 LQKENI. CDR3: CASSQGQGTTEAFF. The CDR3 region has the DNA TGTGCCAGCTCACAGGGACAGGGGACCACTGAAGCTTTCTTT.

This chain links TRBV13 with TRBJ2-1; 9 nucleotides match TRBD1. Germline V gene sequence: CDR1 PRHDT, CDR2 FYEKMQ (reference sequence). This CDR3 comprises 15 residues. V shed 4 bases, J shed 8 bases, and the junction held 9 bases outside the gene matches. Written as DNA, the CDR3 is TGTGCCAGCAGCTCTCCACAGGGGGCGGGTCATGAGCAGTTCTTC. It is translated as CASSSPQGAGHEQFF.

The V call is TRBV12-2, the J call TRBJ1-4; TRBD1, the table's D call, lacks a check against the DNA. TRBV12-2 is shown as a pseudogene. The CDR3 extends over 16 amino acids. CDR3 in amino acids: CASRLAKQGAHEKLFF. CDR3 coding DNA: TGTGCAAGTCGCTTAGCGAAGCAGGGGGCTCATGAAAAACTGTTTTTT.

CDR3 nucleotides: TGCGCCAGCAGCGACAGGGGGAACACTGAAGCTTTCTTT. This encodes CASSDRGNTEAFF. This rearrangement joins TRBV5-1 to TRBJ1-1; 8 bases are a match to TRBD1. The CDR3 covers 13 residues. Germline V gene sequence: CDR1 SGHRS, CDR2 YFSETQ. V shed 4 bases, J shed 1 base, and the junction held 0 bases outside the gene matches.

The CDR3 DNA is TGCGCCAGCAGCTTGGACGGGACAGCTGACACTGAAGCTTTCTTT. Its protein is CASSLDGTADTEAFF. J is TRBJ1-1 and V is TRBV5-1; 7 positions match TRBD1. The germline V gene encodes CDR1 SGHRS and CDR2 YFSETQ. This CDR3 is 15 amino acids long. The J segment lost 3 bases and the V segment lost 0 bases, leaving 5 bases of the junction unmatched.

The V and J genes are TRBV7-3 and TRBJ2-1; possible D gene TRBD2, 6 bases. CDR1 and CDR2 from the germline V gene are SGHTA and FQGTGA. The CDR3 is made up of 13 amino acids. With 7 bases removed from V and 8 bases from J, the gap between germline ends came to 15 bases. The CDR3 here is CASTHQPGDEQFF. CDR3 nucleotide sequence: TGTGCCAGCACCCACCAGCCGGGGGATGAGCAGTTCTTC.

This rearrangement joins TRBV9 to TRBJ1-5, with D unclear. V dropped 0 bases and J dropped 2 bases, with 9 bases sitting between them. There are 15 residues in the CDR3. Germline V gene data show CDR1 as SGDLS and CDR2 as YYNGEE. The CDR3 DNA follows: TGTGCCAGCAGCGTAGGAGGGTCGGGCAATCAGCCCCAGCATTTT. It encodes CASSVGGSGNQPQHF.

This clone turned up a few times. The CDR3: CASSWDRGGGGYTF. In DNA form, the CDR3 reads TGTGCCAGCAGTTGGGACAGGGGAGGAGGAGGCTACACCTTC. The J gene is TRBJ1-2, the V gene TRBV6-5; TRBD1 aligns across 10 bases. J was trimmed by 8 bases and V by 4 bases; bases with no gene match: 7. This CDR3 is 14 amino acids long. Per germline, CDR1 MNHEY and CDR2 SVGAGI.

This clone occurred once. The genes are TRBV7-2 and TRBJ2-2, with a possible D match to TRBD1 (6 bases). V shed 2 bases and J shed 6 bases, with 19 bases lying between them. This CDR3 region has 17 residues. From germline, CDR1 is SGHTA and CDR2 FQGNSA. The CDR3 region is CASSLNRVAVGAGELFF. The CDR3, as DNA: TGTGCCAGCAGCTTAAACAGGGTTGCCGTGGGAGCCGGGGAGCTGTTTTTT.

V gene TRBV18 combines with J gene TRBJ1-2; TRBD1 aligns across 7 bases. The junction had 13 bases not matched to a gene; V was cut back by 6 bases and J by 3 bases. The CDR3 contains 16 residues. Germline V gives CDR1 KGHSH, CDR2 LQKENI. CDR3 coding DNA: TGTGCCAGCTCCCCCCCGGGGACAGCGAGGGACTATGGCTACACCTTC. Encoded protein: CASSPPGTARDYGYTF.

This chain joins TRBV5-4 and TRBJ2-1; 7 bases map to TRBD1. Per germline, CDR1 SGHNT and CDR2 YYREEE (reference sequence). V was clipped by 1 base and J by 3 bases; unmatched bases: 4. The CDR3 runs to 15 residues. The CDR3 nucleotides read TGTGCCAGCAGCTTGAGGGACAGACACTACAATGAGCAGTTCTTC. Encoded protein: CASSLRDRHYNEQFF.

This clone was counted between two and nine times. The chain links TRBV7-8 to TRBJ2-5, with TRBD2 matching over 13 bases. The CDR3 is 17 amino acids. The junction had 11 bases not matched to a gene; V was cut back by 5 bases and J by 5 bases. The germline V gene has CDR1 SGHVS and CDR2 FQNEAQ. For the CDR3, the DNA is TGTGCCAGCAGCCTAAGGCCCGGGACTAGCGGGGAGGAGACCCAGTACTTC. This codes for CASSLRPGTSGEETQYF.

Of note for this clone: The germline gene is not matched at one end of the junction; a read error may be the cause. The chain has TRBV9 and TRBJ2-3, with a possible D match to TRBD1 (6 bases). Germline V gives CDR1 SGDLS, CDR2 YYNGEE. The CDR3 is 13 residues long. This CDR3 is CASSEQGTDTQYF. The CDR3 coding sequence is TGTGCCAGCAGCGAACAGGGCACTGATACGCAGTATTTT.

The table lists this clone with a count of one. V usage is TRBV5-1 and J usage is TRBJ2-1; D might be TRBD2 (5 bases). The germline V and J ends were trimmed by 2 bases and 3 bases, with 12 bases remaining between them. Germline lookup yields CDR1 SGHRS and CDR2 YFSETQ. The CDR3 spans 15 residues. This CDR3 is CASSFVGRGYNEQFF. Written as DNA, the CDR3 is TGCGCCAGCAGCTTCGTAGGACGGGGCTACAATGAGCAGTTCTTC.

This clone was seen just once. The V and J genes are TRBV28 and TRBJ2-7, with TRBD1 as a possible D gene (6 bases). CDR3 size: 13 residues. The ends were cut back, 4 bases at V and 9 bases at J, with 16 bases in the middle. Germline values: CDR1 MDHEN, CDR2 SYDVKM. The CDR3, as DNA: TGTGCCAGCAGTTCCCCCACAGGGATTGGGCAGTACTTC. Protein sequence: CASSSPTGIGQYF.

V gene TRBV25-1 combines with J gene TRBJ2-1; D gene uncertain. V was clipped by 0 bases and J by 7 bases, with 10 bases between them. The CDR3 loop spans 14 amino acids. Germline V gene sequence: CDR1 MGHDK, CDR2 SYGVNS. CDR3 nucleotides: TGTGCCAGCAGTGAATATGAAAAAGCAAATGAGCAGTTCTTC. Residues: CASSEYEKANEQFF.

The chain couples TRBV28 to TRBJ1-2; D remains unclear. Germline V gene sequence: CDR1 MDHEN, CDR2 SYDVKM. The CDR3 consists of 13 residues. Deletions cut 2 bases from V and 8 bases from J, with 12 bases between. CDR3 sequence (DNA): TGTGCCAGCAGTTTAGCGAGACAAGGAGGCTACACCTTC. Translation: CASSLARQGGYTF.